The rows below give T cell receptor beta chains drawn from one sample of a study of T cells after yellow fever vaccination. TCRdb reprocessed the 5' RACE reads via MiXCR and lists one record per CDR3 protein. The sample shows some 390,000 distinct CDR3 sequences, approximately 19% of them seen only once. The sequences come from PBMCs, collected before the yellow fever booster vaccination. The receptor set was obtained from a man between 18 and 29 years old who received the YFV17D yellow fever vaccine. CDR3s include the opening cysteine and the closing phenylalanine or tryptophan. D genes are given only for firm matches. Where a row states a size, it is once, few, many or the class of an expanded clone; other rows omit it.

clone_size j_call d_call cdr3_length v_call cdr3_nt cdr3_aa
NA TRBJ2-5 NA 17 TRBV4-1 TGCGCCAGCAGCCAAAACTACAGGGCCGTGGGATATGAGACCCAGTACTTC CASSQNYRAVGYETQYF
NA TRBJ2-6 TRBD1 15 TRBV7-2 TGTGCCAGCAGCGGACAGGGTTCTGGGGCCAACGTCCTGACTTTC CASSGQGSGANVLTF
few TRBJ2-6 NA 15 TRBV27 TGTGCCAGCAGTTTTCGGGACTCTGGGGCCAACGTCCTGACTTTC CASSFRDSGANVLTF
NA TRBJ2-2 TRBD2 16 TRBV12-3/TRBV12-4 TGTGCCAGCAGTTTACACCGGGGGGTGAACACCGGGGAGCTGTTTTTT CASSLHRGVNTGELFF
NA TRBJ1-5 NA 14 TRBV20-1 TGCAGTGCACTCTGGGGGACTCACAATCAGCCCCAGCATTTT CSALWGTHNQPQHF
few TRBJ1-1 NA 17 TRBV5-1 TGCGCCAGCAGACTCGTCGGGGGCGCCTCCGCGAACACTGAAGCTTTCTTT CASRLVGGASANTEAFF
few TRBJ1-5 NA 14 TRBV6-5 TGTGCCAGCAGTTACTCGAGGGGGAATCAGCCCCAGCATTTT CASSYSRGNQPQHF
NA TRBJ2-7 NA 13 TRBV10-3 TGTGCCATCAGTGACGACACCCTCTACGAGCAGTACTTC CAISDDTLYEQYF
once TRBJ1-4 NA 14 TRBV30 TGTGCCTGGAGATTGACAGCTACGTATGAAAAACTGTTTTTT CAWRLTATYEKLFF
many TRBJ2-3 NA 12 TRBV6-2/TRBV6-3 TGTGCCAGCAGTTACCCCACAGATACGCAGTATTTT CASSYPTDTQYF
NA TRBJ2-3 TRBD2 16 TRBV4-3 TGCGCCAGCAGCCAAGAAGGAGTCGGGGGGACAGATACGCAGTATTTT CASSQEGVGGTDTQYF
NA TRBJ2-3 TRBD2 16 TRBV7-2 TGTGCCAGCAGCTTAGCAGCGGGACCTAGCACAGATACGCAGTATTTT CASSLAAGPSTDTQYF
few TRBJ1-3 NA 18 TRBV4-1 TGCGCCAGCAGCCAAGTTTGGGGAGGCAGTGACTCTGGAAACACCATATATTTT CASSQVWGGSDSGNTIYF
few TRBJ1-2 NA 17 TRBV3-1 TGTGCCAGCAGCCAAGATATTCGCCGGGGGCAGAACTATGGCTACACCTTC CASSQDIRRGQNYGYTF
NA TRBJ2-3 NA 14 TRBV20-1 TGCAGTGCTCCCGCCAGGCCACTCCACGATACGCAGTATTTT CSAPARPLHDTQYF
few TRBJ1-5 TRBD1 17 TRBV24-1 TGTGCCACCAGTGACCGCACAACAGGGGATAGCAATCAGCCCCAGCATTTT CATSDRTTGDSNQPQHF
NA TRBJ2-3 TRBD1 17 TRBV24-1 TGTGCCACCCAACCGGGACAGGGTCGCCGGAGCACAGATACGCAGTATTTT CATQPGQGRRSTDTQYF
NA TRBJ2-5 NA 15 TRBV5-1 TGCGCCAGCAGCTCAAACGCGGCTAGCCAAGAGACCCAGTACTTC CASSSNAASQETQYF
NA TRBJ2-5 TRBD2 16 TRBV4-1 TGCGCCAGCAGCCAAGCCCTAGCGGGGGACCAAGAGACCCAGTACTTC CASSQALAGDQETQYF
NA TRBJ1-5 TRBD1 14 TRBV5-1 TGCGCCAGCAGCCTCGGACAGGGAAATCACCCCCAGCATTTT CASSLGQGNHPQHF
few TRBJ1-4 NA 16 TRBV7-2 TGTGCCAGCAGCTTGGTGGGAGTCGAGGGGAATGAAAAACTGTTTTTT CASSLVGVEGNEKLFF
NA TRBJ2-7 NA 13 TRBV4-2 TGTGCCAGCAGCCATCTGGGGAGCTACGAGCAGTACTTC CASSHLGSYEQYF
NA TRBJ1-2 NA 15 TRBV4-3 TGCGCCAGCAGCCAAGAAACCAGTGCTAACTATGGCTACACCTTC CASSQETSANYGYTF
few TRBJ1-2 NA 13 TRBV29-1 TGCAGCGTTGAAGATCAGGGAGAGGATGGCTACACCTTC CSVEDQGEDGYTF
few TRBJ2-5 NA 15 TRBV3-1 TGTGCCAGCAGCAACTACCGGGAGACGGCGGAGACCCAGTACTTC CASSNYRETAETQYF
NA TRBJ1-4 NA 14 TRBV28 TGTGCCAGCAGTTTTGGAGGGCTGGGAGAAAAACTGTTTTTT CASSFGGLGEKLFF
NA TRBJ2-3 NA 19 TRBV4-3 TGCGCCAGCAGCCAAGATAAAGGACAGAGAATTTATAGCACAGATACGCAGTATTTT CASSQDKGQRIYSTDTQYF
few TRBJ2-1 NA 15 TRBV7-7 TGTGCTAGCAGCTTAGGTAGCGGACATTACAATGAGCAGTTCTTC CASSLGSGHYNEQFF
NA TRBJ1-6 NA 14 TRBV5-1 TGCGCCAGCAGAGCTGGCGAGTATAATTCACCCCTCCACTTT CASRAGEYNSPLHF
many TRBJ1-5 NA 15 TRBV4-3 TGCGCCAGCAGCCAAGATGGGCAGGGGAATCAGCCCCAGCATTTT CASSQDGQGNQPQHF
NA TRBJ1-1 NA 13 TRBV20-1 TGCAGTGCTAGGGCCCAGGGTTTCACTGAAGCTTTCTTT CSARAQGFTEAFF
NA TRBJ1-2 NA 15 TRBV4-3 TGCGCCAGCAGCCAAGAAGTGTGGAGTAACTATGGCTACACCTTC CASSQEVWSNYGYTF
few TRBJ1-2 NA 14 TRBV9 TGTGCCAGCAGCCCCCGTCAACGGACGGGTGGCTACACCTTC CASSPRQRTGGYTF
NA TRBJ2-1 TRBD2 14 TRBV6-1 TGTGCCAGCGAAAGCGGGGGAACCTACAATGAGCAGTTCTTC CASESGGTYNEQFF
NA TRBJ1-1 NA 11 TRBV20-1 TGCAGTGCTAGGAACGGTTATGAAGCTTTCTTT CSARNGYEAFF
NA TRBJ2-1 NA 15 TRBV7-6 TGTGCCAGCAGCTTGGCGGCAGGGCCTAACACTGAGCAGTTCTTC CASSLAAGPNTEQFF
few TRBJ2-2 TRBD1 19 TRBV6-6 TGTGCCACCAAGCCGGGACAGGGTTTTTCTCGGATCCCCCCCGGGGAGCTGTTTTTT CATKPGQGFSRIPPGELFF
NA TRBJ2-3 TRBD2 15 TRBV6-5 TGTGCCAGCAGCCACTGGGGGGGATTACAGGATACGCAGTATTTT CASSHWGGLQDTQYF
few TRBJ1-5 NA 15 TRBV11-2 TGTGCCAGCAGCTTAGGTCAGGCAGGGAGCCAGCCCCAGCATTTT CASSLGQAGSQPQHF
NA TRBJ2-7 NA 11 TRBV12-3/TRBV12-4 TGTGCCAGCAGCCCCGGTGGGGCCACGTACTTC CASSPGGATYF
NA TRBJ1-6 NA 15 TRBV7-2 TGTGCCAGCAGTTCTCACCTCGACGGAAATTCACCCCTCCACTTT CASSSHLDGNSPLHF
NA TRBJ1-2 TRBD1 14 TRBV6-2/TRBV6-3 TGTGCCAGCAGTTATTTGGACAGGATGGATGGCTACACCTTC CASSYLDRMDGYTF
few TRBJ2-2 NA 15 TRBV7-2 TGTGCCAGCAGCGCATGGGGGACCCTCCCCGGGGAGCTGTTTTTT CASSAWGTLPGELFF
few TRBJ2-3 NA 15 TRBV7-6 TGTGCCAGCAGCTTAGTTCGGGGGACGTCAGATACGCAGTATTTT CASSLVRGTSDTQYF
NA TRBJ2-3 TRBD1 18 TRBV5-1 TGCGCCAGCAGCCCAGTACCCCCCGGGACAGGACACACAGATACGCAGTATTTT CASSPVPPGTGHTDTQYF
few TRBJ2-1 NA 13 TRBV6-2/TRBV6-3 TGTGCCAGCAGGCGGGCAGGAGAAGATGAGCAGTTCTTC CASRRAGEDEQFF
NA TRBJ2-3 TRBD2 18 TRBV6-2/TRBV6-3 TGTGCCAGCAGCCCCTGGGGTAGCGGGGGCGCTAGCACAGATACGCAGTATTTT CASSPWGSGGASTDTQYF
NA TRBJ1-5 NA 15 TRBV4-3 TGCGCCAGCAGCCAAGGCTGGTCTGTCGGTCAGCCCCAGCATTTT CASSQGWSVGQPQHF